The present T cell receptor beta chain was sequenced within a study of blood T cell repertoires in COVID-19. Germline V gene sequence: CDR1 SGHTA, CDR2 FQGNSA. The CDR3 length is 15 residues. Trimming took 7 bases from V and 4 from J, leaving 20 bases between them. The method was immunoSEQ multiplex PCR; TCRdb's version includes in-frame clones alone and lacks a portion of them. Of 85,000 to 95,000 clones detected, around 72% appear once; the ten largest clones hold around an eighth. This clone has a handful of counts. Specimen: peripheral blood. This chain connects TRBV7-2 to TRBJ2-7, with D tentatively TRBD2 (5 bases). This TCR came from a woman aged 80 or older with acute or convalescent COVID-19. The CDR3 DNA sequence: TGTGCCAGCATCCCAGTCCCGGGCGGGTCTTACGAGCAGTACTTC. As protein: CASIPVPGGSYEQYF.